This T cell receptor (beta chain) is from a study of shared clonotypes between healthy human individuals. Study-level findings and limits: Naive CD4 clonotypes overlapped across a handful of donors at about 5%.

The protocol was immunoSEQ multiplex PCR, while the TCRdb copy is restricted to in-frame clones and leaves out a portion. The sample carries under 600,000 clones, 95% to 98% recorded once. The CDR3 contains 13 residues. From germline, CDR1 is SQVTM and CDR2 ANQGSEA. Trimming left V 5 bases short and J 3 bases short, with 13 bases between. This clone was counted a single time. Antigen unknown. Selected positively for CCR7 and CD45RO-negative, naive CD8 cells excluded terminally differentiated effector memory CD45RA+ cells. This sequence originates from a young man in good health. The sequenced material came from naive CD8+ T cells sorted from blood. The chain couples TRBV29-1 to TRBJ1-2, with no clear D. CDR3 nucleotides: TGCAGCGTTCGTTACAGCGAACACTATGGCTACACCTTC. Amino acid sequence: CSVRYSEHYGYTF.